The entry below gives a single T cell receptor beta chain sequence along with its context. The data stem from a study of CD8 T cells in Susac syndrome. Study summary: When their blood was taken, patients with Susac syndrome were therapy-naive, taking corticosteroids, or taking intravenous immunoglobulin alone.

CDR1 is SEHNR and CDR2 is FQNEAQ in the germline V gene (reference sequence). The CDR3 is 16 residues long. The V and J ends lost 1 base and 2 bases respectively, with 9 bases between them. In contrast to the negatively isolated CD8+ and CD4+ T cells, TEMRA cells were FACS-enriched. It was with random hexamers that 0.5 to 1 ug RNA was reverse transcribed. Coverage of TCR beta CDR3 amplification by immunoSEQ multiplex PCR extended to 54 Vbeta and 13 Jbeta. TCRdb used MiXCR to reprocess the immunoSEQ multiplex PCR reads, holding one entry per CDR3 protein. The table includes hundreds of thousands of distinct CDR3 sequences, about 94% detected once.

The sequenced material came from CD4+ T cells from PBMCs. This receptor was taken from a human donor with Susac syndrome. The rearrangement joins TRBV7-9 to TRBJ2-6; D might be TRBD1 (6 bases). This CDR3 is CASSLVTGPGANVLTF. The CDR3 nucleotides are TGTGCCAGCAGCTTAGTTACAGGGCCTGGGGCCAACGTCCTGACTTTC.